This TCR beta chain was found in a study of patients and donors after allogeneic stem cell transplantation. A single record per CDR3 protein comes from TCRdb applying MiXCR to the RT-PCR reads. This sample carries about 200,000 distinct CDR3 sequences, about 40% of them seen once, and the ten largest clones take 33%. The V end lost 5 bases, the J end lost 5 bases, and 13 bases lay between the germline ends. Germline V gene sequence: CDR1 SNHLY, CDR2 FYNNEI. The CDR3 runs 13 residues. Material: blood, either unsorted or a sorted T cell fraction (not recorded which). The chain joins TRBV2 to TRBJ2-7; D uncertain. The receptor comes from a human donor who was either an allogeneic HSCT recipient or a stem cell or donor lymphocyte infusion donor (not recorded which). It is not recorded whose cells these are; they may come from a transplant donor. The chain's CDR3 is CASSSRRNHEQYF. In nucleotides, the CDR3 is TGTGCCAGCAGTAGCCGACGGAACCACGAGCAGTACTTC. Complete variable domain (other parts from reference TRBV2 and TRBJ2-7): EPEVTQTPSHQVTQMGQEVILRCVPISNHLYFYWYRQILGQKVEFLVSFYNNEISEKSEIFDDQFSVERPDGSNFTLKIRSTKLEDSAMYFCASSSRRNHEQYFGPGTRLTVT.